This entry concerns a single T cell receptor (beta chain). The CDR3 totals 14 residues. Between the trimmed V and J ends, which lost 8 bases and 2 bases, there was a span of 16 bases. CDR1 and CDR2 from the germline V gene are MDHEN and SYDVKM. These data come from a study of cytomegalovirus exposure and HLA in healthy donors. Across the study: An early release of data contained about 85 million unique TCRs, which came from HLA-typed donors.

The PCR made use of 60 Vbeta and 13 Jbeta primers. Only in-frame clones appear in the TCRdb table, and some are missing; sequencing was by immunoSEQ multiplex PCR. This sample has 250,000 to 350,000 clones; 75% to 90% occur once, and the top ten carry less than 4%. The sample was PBMCs. The origin of this receptor is a man aged 35 to 55 in good health and CMV-seropositive. The chain carries TRBV28 and TRBJ2-7, with a possible D match to TRBD2 (5 bases). CDR3 nucleotide sequence: TGTGCCAGCCCCAGTGCTGACTACCCCTACGAGCAGTACTTC. Translating gives CASPSADYPYEQYF.